These T cell receptor beta chains were read from a single sample in a study of T cell responses to AZD1222 COVID-19 vaccine. Method: immunoSEQ multiplex PCR; TCRdb's copy keeps in-frame clones and lacks some. Found here are 80,000 to 90,000 clones, approximately 90% of them singletons; the top ten hold around 4.5%. This material consisted of peripheral blood, taken on day 0 of MenACWY control vaccination. Receptors were obtained from an adult in good health. CDR3s include the opening cysteine and the closing phenylalanine or tryptophan.

J gene,V gene,CDR3 protein
TRBJ1-2,TRBV6-1,CASSEIETSNYGYTF
TRBJ2-1,TRBV28,CASSLNYNEQFF
TRBJ2-7,TRBV27,CASSLSGLESSYEQYF
TRBJ1-4,TRBV19,CASTHWTDEKLFF
TRBJ1-2,TRBV5-8,CASSLNTGNYGYTF
TRBJ2-7,TRBV5-1,CASRAIGLAGSEQYF
TRBJ1-6,TRBV5-4,CASSRTVSSYNSPLHF
TRBJ1-5,TRBV6-5,CASSPDRGNQPQHF
TRBJ1-2,TRBV20-1,CSANYGYGYTF
TRBJ2-5,TRBV4-3,CASSPRDRGGTQYF
TRBJ1-1,TRBV7-2,CASSQGVAFF
TRBJ2-5,TRBV5-4,CASSLGRDKQETQYF
TRBJ2-5,TRBV14,CASSQEFRGWSTQYF
TRBJ1-5,TRBV28,CASREIRDQPQHF
TRBJ2-7,TRBV4-1,CASSLKREALFYEQYF
TRBJ2-2,TRBV5-5,CASSNIGDTGELFF
TRBJ1-3,TRBV10-2,CASSERIDRVVGTGNTIYF
TRBJ1-5,TRBV18,CASSPGDSNQPQHF
TRBJ1-4,TRBV28,CASSFGLDYREDNEKLFF
TRBJ1-2,TRBV27,CASSPSNEFYGYTF
TRBJ1-1,TRBV19,CASSDRGRNTEAFF
TRBJ1-4,TRBV19,CASRRDSHEKLFF
TRBJ1-2,TRBV7-2,CASRPSGGNNYGYTF
TRBJ1-2,TRBV9,CASSVSGASPYGYTF
TRBJ2-7,TRBV28,CASSNTLLLGFYEQYF
TRBJ1-3,TRBV19,CASTPQSSGNTIYF
TRBJ2-2,TRBV18,CASSQGSSVGELFF
TRBJ2-5,TRBV3-1/TRBV3-2,CASSSGAGVETQYF
TRBJ2-3,TRBV6-5,CASSGLAGIPDTQYF
TRBJ2-7,TRBV4-3,CASSQEGSTSYEQYF
TRBJ2-3,TRBV11-2,CASSPWDTQYF
TRBJ2-1,TRBV4-2,CASSQEGLARDNEQFF
TRBJ1-5,TRBV19,CASSISLLRTQPQHF
TRBJ2-2,TRBV5-4,CASSLGPKNTGELFF
TRBJ1-2,TRBV29-1,CSVESGQHGYTF
TRBJ1-1,TRBV7-9,CASVGLNTEAFF
TRBJ2-5,TRBV5-6,CASSRWETQYF
TRBJ1-2,TRBV18,CASSRDGDFYGYTF
TRBJ2-7,TRBV5-4,CASSLEPTYEQYF
TRBJ2-7,TRBV18,CASSPGEKGWYEQYF
TRBJ1-4,TRBV25-1,CASSEDLAGTNEKLFF
TRBJ1-1,TRBV30,CAWSHRLNTEAFF
TRBJ2-3,TRBV18,CASSPRVGTDTQYF
TRBJ1-2,TRBV28,CASITHADSGYTF
TRBJ1-1,TRBV3-1/TRBV3-2,CASSQLPGQGNTEAFF
TRBJ2-7,TRBV11-2,CASSLGTSGRDDYEQYF
TRBJ1-1,TRBV6-2/TRBV6-3,CASSYSDLGQGGEAFF
TRBJ1-3,TRBV19,CASIAGHSGNTIYF
TRBJ1-2,TRBV24-1,CATSDLRLNYGYTF
TRBJ2-1,TRBV9,CASSVGLTNEQFF
TRBJ1-5,TRBV19,CASSISPGDQPQHF
TRBJ1-5,TRBV28,CASSLGRGGQPQHF
TRBJ2-1,TRBV19,CASRRLADTTYNEQFF
TRBJ2-2,TRBV5-8,CASSWGDASNTGELFF
TRBJ2-2,TRBV6-5,CASSRAGEGGELFF
TRBJ2-3,TRBV2,CASSPQGSGNWDTQYF
TRBJ1-2,TRBV28,CASSAGTGPTRWNTF